These T cell receptor beta chains were read from a single sample in a study of T cells in Graves' hyperthyroidism and ophthalmopathy. TCRdb reprocessed the multiplex PCR reads with MiXCR, giving one entry per CDR3 protein. The sample carries more than 550,000 distinct CDR3 sequences, nearly 45% recorded once. The source material was peripheral blood or thyroid tissue (not recorded which). The source of these receptors is an adult man with Graves' disease, either hyperthyroidism or ophthalmopathy (not recorded which). Both conserved end residues are part of each CDR3. D genes are given only for firm matches. Expanded clones get a size class; other rows say once, few or many, or leave the size out.

V gene	D gene	J gene	clone size	CDR3 protein	CDR3 DNA
TRBV7-9	TRBD1	TRBJ1-6	once	CASSPTGIDSPLHF	TGTGCCAGCTCACCGACAGGGATAGATTCACCCCTCCACTTT
TRBV20-1	NA	TRBJ2-5	NA	CSASRDHQETQYF	TGCAGTGCTAGTCGGGACCACCAAGAGACCCAGTACTTC
TRBV20-1	TRBD1	TRBJ1-1	NA	CSAMGQGHTEAFF	TGCAGTGCTATGGGACAGGGGCACACTGAAGCTTTCTTT
TRBV5-1	NA	TRBJ1-2	few	CASSFSNYGYTF	TGCGCCAGCAGCTTCTCTAACTATGGCTACACCTTC
TRBV10-3	NA	TRBJ1-1	many	CAISESGGAAEAFF	TGTGCCATCAGTGAGTCGGGGGGGGCCGCGGAAGCTTTCTTT
TRBV24-1	NA	TRBJ1-5	NA	CATGQYSNQPQHF	TGTGCCACAGGACAATATAGCAATCAGCCCCAGCATTTT
TRBV7-8	NA	TRBJ1-1	once	CASSFLGGGNTEAFF	TGTGCCAGCAGCTTTCTCGGCGGGGGGAACACTGAAGCTTTCTTT
TRBV7-4	NA	TRBJ1-2	few	CASSQDMGGGYTF	TGCGCCAGCAGCCAAGATATGGGGGGTGGCTACACCTTC
TRBV6-1	TRBD1	TRBJ2-7	NA	CASSGQGAREQYF	TGTGCCAGCAGTGGACAGGGGGCGAGAGAGCAGTACTTC
TRBV24-1	NA	TRBJ2-2	many	CATSAGGNTGELFF	TGTGCCACCAGTGCTGGCGGAAACACCGGGGAGCTGTTTTTT
TRBV6-5	NA	TRBJ2-6	few	CASRQQGYYANVLTF	TGTGCCAGCAGACAACAGGGCTACTACGCCAACGTCCTGACTTTC
TRBV27	NA	TRBJ1-4	NA	CASSLVRLEKLFF	TGTGCCAGCAGTTTAGTCAGGTTGGAAAAACTGTTTTTT
TRBV7-9	NA	TRBJ1-2	few	CASSLREGLHGYTF	TGTGCCAGCAGCTTAAGGGAGGGACTCCATGGCTACACCTTC
TRBV7-8	NA	TRBJ1-1	few	CASSLDLSEAFF	TGTGCCAGCAGCTTAGATTTGTCTGAAGCTTTCTTT
TRBV25-1	NA	TRBJ1-4	many	CASSGRGEKLFF	TGTGCCAGCAGTGGAAGGGGTGAAAAACTGTTTTTT
TRBV20-1	NA	TRBJ2-2	NA	CSARGGGAATGTGELFF	TGCAGTGCTAGAGGTGGGGGGGCCGCTACAGGCACCGGGGAGCTGTTTTTT
TRBV7-9	NA	TRBJ2-2	NA	CASSLVGGGGTGELFF	TGTGCCAGCAGCTTGGTGGGGGGCGGAGGTACCGGGGAGCTGTTTTTT
TRBV29-1	TRBD1	TRBJ1-1	NA	CSVGTGMNTEAFF	TGCAGCGTCGGGACAGGGATGAACACTGAAGCTTTCTTT
TRBV11-2	NA	TRBJ1-3	NA	CASSLFLFKTIYF	TGTGCCAGCAGCTTATTTCTCTTTAAGACCATATATTTT
TRBV29-1	TRBD1	TRBJ1-2	many	CSVEEGQGGGYTF	TGCAGCGTTGAAGAAGGACAGGGTGGTGGCTACACCTTC
TRBV11-2	NA	TRBJ2-6	NA	CASSVGLNFISGANVLTF	TGTGCCAGTAGCGTGGGTCTTAACTTTATCTCTGGGGCCAACGTCCTGACTTTC
TRBV20-1	NA	TRBJ2-7	many	CSARALARSYEQYF	TGCAGTGCTAGAGCCCTAGCTCGCTCCTACGAGCAGTACTTC
TRBV3-1	NA	TRBJ2-7	NA	CASSQAIKSDEQYF	TGTGCCAGCAGCCAAGCAATCAAGTCCGACGAGCAGTACTTC
TRBV6-6	NA	TRBJ1-1	few	CASRPTDMNTEAFF	TGTGCCAGCAGACCGACAGACATGAACACTGAAGCTTTCTTT
TRBV25-1	NA	TRBJ2-7	NA	CASSCRDNSYEQYF	TGTGCCAGCAGTTGCCGGGACAACTCCTACGAGCAGTACTTC
TRBV2	TRBD1	TRBJ1-5	many	CASKSWLGTVNQPQHF	TGTGCCAGCAAGAGTTGGCTCGGGACAGTTAATCAGCCCCAGCATTTT
TRBV10-2	NA	TRBJ2-2	many	CASTPGGAGELFF	TGCGCCAGCACCCCAGGGGGGGCCGGGGAGCTGTTTTTT
TRBV24-1	NA	TRBJ1-5	NA	CATSARQTRNQPQHF	TGTGCCACCAGTGCTAGACAGACCCGGAATCAGCCCCAGCATTTT
TRBV24-1	TRBD2	TRBJ2-6	NA	CATSDPVLAGVDVLTF	TGTGCCACCAGTGATCCGGTACTAGCGGGAGTTGACGTCCTGACTTTC
TRBV9	NA	TRBJ1-1	NA	CASSVVPGENTEAFF	TGTGCCAGCAGCGTAGTTCCAGGGGAGAACACTGAAGCTTTCTTT
TRBV29-1	NA	TRBJ1-1	NA	CSVEKAAYNTEAFF	TGCAGCGTTGAAAAGGCTGCTTATAACACTGAAGCTTTCTTT
TRBV11-2	TRBD1	TRBJ1-6	once	CASSSRGAGSPLHF	TGTGCCAGCAGCTCCAGGGGGGCAGGCTCACCCCTCCACTTT
TRBV7-2	NA	TRBJ2-7	once	CASRYGRGPPYEQCF	TGTGCCAGCAGATACGGACGAGGGCCTCCCTACGAGCAGTGCTTC
TRBV24-1	NA	TRBJ1-5	many	CATSEAIQGSNQPQHF	TGTGCCACCAGTGAGGCCATACAGGGAAGCAATCAGCCCCAGCATTTT
TRBV20-1	TRBD1	TRBJ2-5	NA	CSAGQGVGETQYF	TGCAGTGCCGGACAGGGGGTAGGGGAGACCCAGTACTTC
TRBV29-1	NA	TRBJ1-1	NA	CSVLGGTLNTEAFF	TGCAGCGTATTGGGAGGTACGTTGAACACTGAAGCTTTCTTT
TRBV15	NA	TRBJ1-1	once	CATSVTDRMAFF	TGTGCCACCAGCGTTACCGACAGGATGGCTTTCTTT
TRBV7-9	NA	TRBJ1-1	NA	CASSLPVEELNTEAFF	TGTGCCAGCAGCTTGCCAGTCGAGGAACTGAACACTGAAGCTTTCTTT
TRBV29-1	NA	TRBJ2-7	few	CSVTGEGSYEQYF	TGCAGCGTTACGGGAGAGGGTTCCTACGAGCAGTACTTC
TRBV7-6	TRBD1	TRBJ1-3	NA	CASSDRNRGPSSGNTIYF	TGTGCCAGCAGCGACCGGAACAGGGGCCCGAGCTCTGGAAACACCATATATTTT
TRBV2	TRBD1	TRBJ1-5	few	CASANPGTAYQPQHF	TGTGCCAGCGCCAACCCCGGGACAGCTTATCAGCCCCAGCATTTT